This entry lists 9 T cell receptor beta chains sequenced from one sample in a study of blood T cell repertoires in COVID-19. This table comes from immunoSEQ multiplex PCR, and its TCRdb copy is limited to in-frame clones, with some not included. Of about 90,000 clones in the sample, around 72% were seen once. Sequenced input: peripheral blood. The receptor source for this set is a woman aged 80 or over with acute or convalescent COVID-19.

Worth noting for this clone: A far more abundant clone sits one base away, making this likely a read error. The chain recombines TRBV14 with TRBJ2-7; D is unclear. Looked up from germline, CDR1 is SGHDN and CDR2 is FVKESK. This CDR3 has 13 residues. V lost 4 bases, J lost 3 bases, and 10 bases lay in between. CDR3 sequence: CASSLGSGYEQYF. Here the CDR3 DNA reads TGTGCCAGCAGCCTCGGGTCTGGCTACGAGCAGTACTTC.

The chain is built from TRBV6-2 or TRBV6-3 and TRBJ2-7; no clear D gene. This CDR3 spans 14 amino acids. The germline V and J ends were trimmed by 0 bases and 3 bases, with 9 bases remaining between them. Germline CDR1 MNHEY, CDR2 SVGEGT. The CDR3 sequence: CASSYSPSGYEQYF. CDR3 in DNA: TGTGCCAGCAGTTACTCGCCGTCCGGCTACGAGCAGTACTTC.

There are a few counts of this clone. The chain recombines TRBV3-1 (or the pseudogene TRBV3-2) with TRBJ1-1, with TRBD1 matching over 9 bases. The CDR3 has 14 amino acids. The germline V gene has CDR1 LGHDT and CDR2 YNNKEL (reference sequence). The V segment lost 2 bases and the J segment 5 bases; nucleotides outside the gene matches: 3. The CDR3 DNA follows: TGTGCCAGCAGCCAATTGACAGGGGGTACTGAAGCTTTCTTT. Translated, it gives CASSQLTGGTEAFF.

The chain links TRBV5-1 to TRBJ2-4; 9 positions agree with TRBD1. Trimming at V came to 4 bases and at J to 6 bases, leaving 5 bases not matched to a gene. CDR1 and CDR2 from the germline V gene are SGHRS and YFSETQ. This CDR3 is 14 amino acids long. CDR3 DNA sequence: TGCGCCAGCAGCCCCACGACAGGGGGAAACATTCAGTACTTC. It encodes CASSPTTGGNIQYF.

This clone was recorded only once. J is TRBJ2-2 and V is TRBV4-1; a weak D match, TRBD1 (5 bases). The CDR3 covers 13 residues. CDR1 and CDR2 from the germline V gene are MGHRA and YSYEKL. V gave up 3 bases and J gave up 4 bases, with 6 bases separating them. The CDR3 protein is CASSQTATGELFF. CDR3 coding DNA: TGCGCCAGCAGCCAGACAGCCACCGGGGAGCTGTTTTTT.

This rearrangement joins TRBV7-2 to TRBJ2-3, with D unresolved. The germline gives CDR1 SGHTA, CDR2 FQGNSA. V was clipped by 1 base and J by 2 bases, with 7 bases between them. The CDR3 loop spans 14 amino acids. DNA of the CDR3: TGTGCCAGCAGCTTAGGCTTCTACACAGATACGCAGTATTTT. Its translation is CASSLGFYTDTQYF.

The chain recombines TRBV11-1 with TRBJ2-7, with 7 nucleotides matching TRBD1. In germline, CDR1 is SGHAT, CDR2 FQDESV (reference sequence). Trimming cost V 8 bases and J 0 bases; bases outside gene matches: 7. This CDR3 is 14 amino acids long. CDR3 sequence reads: CASGGQESSYEQYF. The CDR3 bases are TGTGCCAGCGGTGGACAGGAGAGCTCCTACGAGCAGTACTTC.

The rearrangement joins TRBV10-3 to TRBJ1-1; possibly TRBD1 for D (5 bases). The germline V and J ends were trimmed by 4 bases and 4 bases, with 10 bases remaining between them. The CDR3 length is 13 residues. Germline assignment: CDR1 ENHRY and CDR2 SYGVKD. The CDR3 spells CAISGAGGTEAFF. The CDR3 DNA is TGTGCCATCAGTGGGGCGGGGGGCACTGAAGCTTTCTTT.

This clone was counted once. The chain has TRBV2 and TRBJ1-2; D ambiguous. This CDR3 comprises 13 residues. V was shortened by 4 bases and J by 7 bases, with 13 bases between the two germline ends. Germline CDR1 and CDR2: SNHLY and FYNNEI. The CDR3 is CASSAEGTAGYTF. The CDR3 DNA is TGTGCCAGCAGTGCGGAGGGTACGGCTGGCTACACCTTC.